The TCR beta chain described here comes from a study of T cell responses to AZD1222 COVID-19 vaccine. A word on this clone: Its antigen is undetermined.

TCRdb's copy holds only in-frame clones and misses some; the assay was immunoSEQ multiplex PCR. The sample shows about 130,000 clones, around 92% of them seen only once. V dropped 7 bases and J dropped 0 bases, with 9 bases sitting between them. The CDR3 covers 12 residues. From germline, CDR1 is SQVTM and CDR2 ANQGSEA. General study points: Spike regions recognized by vaccine-associated CD4 TCRs spanned the protein, led by 160-218 and 743-854. Donors were mostly white British, more females; clonal diversity possibly underestimated.

This specimen was peripheral blood, taken on day 0 of AZD1222 vaccination. The rearrangement links TRBV29-1 to TRBJ2-5; D is unclear. The origin of this receptor is an adult in good health. This CDR3 is CSAASNQETQYF. CDR3 coding DNA: TGCAGCGCTGCGTCAAACCAAGAGACCCAGTACTTC.